The text below deals with one T cell receptor (beta chain). The entry originates in a study of blood T cell repertoires in COVID-19. About the research overall: COVID-19 samples collected from the United States, Italy and Spain covered acute and convalescent phases. Sources were T cells, B-cell-depleted T cells, or PBMCs; the material itself was cDNA or gDNA.

The V end lost 7 bases, the J end lost 2 bases, and 12 bases lay between the germline ends. Germline-derived CDR1 and CDR2 are MNHEY and SMNVEV (reference sequence). This CDR3 is built from 14 residues. In the original analysis: Amplification from reference gene primers served as the basis for estimated nucleated cell counts. Profiling relied on immunoSEQ multiplex PCR, and the TCRdb table lists in-frame clones only, not all of them. The DNA gave D and trimming, while V, J and clone size come from that table. The sample lists around 270,000 clones; approximately 90% were seen once. V gene TRBV27 combines with J gene TRBJ1-5, with a possible D match to TRBD1 (5 bases). The specimen was peripheral blood. This TCR was sampled from a man between 35 and 55 years old with acute or convalescent COVID-19. The CDR3 here is CASKTGLGNQPQHF. CDR3 coding DNA: TGTGCCAGCAAAACAGGCCTTGGCAATCAGCCCCAGCATTTT.